A single sample is the source of the 28 T cell receptor beta chains below, sequenced in a study of OX40 agonist ivuxolimab in advanced cancers. Data came from immunoSEQ multiplex PCR; TCRdb stores just in-frame clones and leaves some out. The sample carries 31,000 or so clones, about nine tenths recorded once. This material consisted of CD4+ or CD8+ T cells sorted from blood, taken in a trial of the OX40 agonist ivuxolimab. All receptors derive from an adult with an advanced solid tumor such as melanoma, head and neck, liver or kidney cancer.

This chain links TRBV19 with TRBJ2-1; D gene uncertain. V dropped 5 bases and J dropped 0 bases, with 8 bases sitting between them. CDR3 length: 14 residues. Germline CDR1 is LNHDA and CDR2 is SQIVND (reference sequence). As DNA, the CDR3 is TGTGCCAGTAGTTCCCCGGGCTCCTACAATGAGCAGTTCTTC. Translating gives CASSSPGSYNEQFF.

J is TRBJ1-1 and V is TRBV7-9; D unresolved. V dropped 5 bases and J dropped 1 base, with 11 bases sitting between them. The CDR3 is made up of 14 amino acids. Germline loops: CDR1 SEHNR, CDR2 FQNEAQ (reference sequence). The DNA of the CDR3 is TGTGCCAGCAGCCATACACGGGCGAACACTGAAGCTTTCTTT. Encoded protein: CASSHTRANTEAFF.

This sequence joins TRBV14 and TRBJ2-1, with D possibly being TRBD2 (6 bases). This CDR3 is 16 amino acids long. The V gene lost 1 base and the J gene lost 2 bases, with 12 bases spanning the gap. Germline V lookup: CDR1 SGHDN, CDR2 FVKESK. CDR3 in DNA: TGTGCCAGCAGCCAAGTTTTAGCGGCCCCCTACAATGAGCAGTTCTTC. This encodes CASSQVLAAPYNEQFF. The full variable domain, completed using reference TRBV14 and TRBJ2-1, is EAGVTQFPSHSVIEKGQTVTLRCDPISGHDNLYWYRRVMGKEIKFLLHFVKESKQDESGMPNNRFLAERTGGTYSTLKVQPAELEDSGVYFCASSQVLAAPYNEQFFGPGTRLTVL.

The chain couples TRBV7-2 to TRBJ2-7; D unclear. Germline V gene data show CDR1 as SGHTA and CDR2 as FQGNSA. This CDR3 contains 14 residues. Trimming left V 1 base short and J 2 bases short, with 9 bases between. CDR3 DNA sequence: TGTGCCAGCAGCTTAGAGCACAGAACCTACGAGCAGTACTTC. As protein: CASSLEHRTYEQYF.

The chain joins TRBV4-3 to TRBJ2-2; the D gene is possibly TRBD1 (5 bases). Deletions cut 0 bases from V and 4 bases from J, with 12 bases between. This CDR3 spans 16 amino acids. Germline V gene sequence: CDR1 LGHNA, CDR2 YSLEER. The CDR3 DNA is TGCGCCAGCAGCCAAGATTTTGGGCAGGGCACCGGGGAGCTGTTTTTT. Translating gives CASSQDFGQGTGELFF.

V gene TRBV5-5 combines with J gene TRBJ2-5, with D possibly being TRBD1 (5 bases). The germline V gene encodes CDR1 SGHKS and CDR2 YYEKEE (reference sequence). V was shortened by 6 bases and J by 4 bases, with 22 bases between the two germline ends. This CDR3 comprises 16 residues. The CDR3 bases are TGTGCCAGCACCTCTTGGGGCTTTGGGGCTTTAGAGACCCAGTACTTC. It encodes CASTSWGFGALETQYF.

The chain has TRBV5-1 and TRBJ1-1; D call uncertain. This CDR3 contains 13 residues. CDR1 and CDR2 from the germline V gene are SGHRS and YFSETQ. V shed 0 bases and J shed 6 bases, with 9 bases lying between them. The DNA for the CDR3 is TGCGCCAGCAGCTTGGCACTTGGTGCTGAAGCTTTCTTT. Amino acid sequence: CASSLALGAEAFF.

The CDR3 is CASSLSERGGVRNEQFF. The CDR3 region has the DNA TGTGCCAGCAGTTTATCGGAGCGGGGGGGCGTTCGTAATGAGCAGTTCTTC. This sequence joins TRBV27 and TRBJ2-1, with 10 bases aligning to TRBD2. CDR1 and CDR2 (germline): MNHEY, SMNVEV (reference sequence). V gave up 0 bases and J gave up 7 bases; unmatched junction bases: 9. This CDR3 comprises 17 residues.

The chain joins TRBV7-9 to TRBJ1-1; 11 bases map to TRBD1. The CDR3 runs 17 residues. With 5 bases clipped from V and 1 base from J, the junction kept 9 bases outside the gene matches. Germline V gene data show CDR1 as SEHNR and CDR2 as FQNEAQ (reference sequence). CDR3 region: CASSADRGLVGNTEAFF. For the CDR3, the DNA is TGTGCCAGCAGCGCGGACAGGGGGCTGGTAGGGAACACTGAAGCTTTCTTT.

The rearrangement uses TRBV28 and TRBJ2-1; 8 nucleotides agree with TRBD2. Germline CDR1 and CDR2: MDHEN and SYDVKM. J was trimmed by 6 bases and V by 5 bases; bases with no gene match: 9. The length of the CDR3 is 15 residues. The CDR3 spells CASSVKAGGLNEQFF. CDR3 bases: TGTGCCAGCAGTGTTAAGGCGGGAGGCCTCAATGAGCAGTTCTTC.

CDR3 nucleotides: TGTGCCAGCAGTAAAGGGGTACGCGAGCAGTACTTC. Protein product: CASSKGVREQYF. The V and J genes are TRBV28 and TRBJ2-5; TRBD1 is a possible D gene (5 bases). The J call may be in error: the DNA end matches TRBJ2-7 better. The CDR3 totals 12 residues. The germline V gene has CDR1 MDHEN and CDR2 SYDVKM.

This clone was seen a few times. The chain joins TRBV29-1 to TRBJ2-7; possibly TRBD2 for D (5 bases). V shed 4 bases and J shed 7 bases, with 17 bases lying between them. Germline loops: CDR1 SQVTM, CDR2 ANQGSEA. The CDR3 runs 13 residues. The CDR3 here is CSVADGEDSEQYF. The CDR3 coding sequence is TGCAGCGTTGCGGACGGTGAGGACTCTGAGCAGTACTTC.

V and J are TRBV29-1 and TRBJ2-4; no definite D call. V gave up 4 bases and J gave up 1 base, with 11 bases separating them. This CDR3 is 14 amino acids long. In germline, CDR1 is SQVTM, CDR2 ANQGSEA. CDR3 DNA sequence: TGCAGCGTTGCGCCCCAGGCGGCCAAAAACATTCAGTACTTC. Translating gives CSVAPQAAKNIQYF.

The chain uses TRBV29-1 and TRBJ1-2, with D possibly being TRBD1 (5 bases). Germline lookup yields CDR1 SQVTM and CDR2 ANQGSEA. The CDR3 totals 12 residues. Trimming shortened V by 7 bases and J by 7 bases, and 16 bases separated the two germline ends. As DNA, the CDR3 is TGCAGCGCTCTAGAAGGGGAAGGTGGCTACACCTTC. Translating it yields CSALEGEGGYTF.

This chain joins TRBV19 and TRBJ1-5; D is possibly TRBD1 (6 bases). From germline, CDR1 is LNHDA and CDR2 SQIVND (reference sequence). The CDR3 sequence is 15 residues long. V was pared by 0 bases and J by 6 bases, with 12 bases between. The CDR3 spells CASSIDRGAGQPQHF. The CDR3 coding sequence is TGTGCCAGTAGTATAGACAGGGGTGCGGGTCAGCCCCAGCATTTT.

This chain connects TRBV7-9 to TRBJ1-3; no reliable D call. This CDR3 is 15 amino acids long. Trimming took off 2 bases at V and 0 bases at J, with 8 bases between the two ends. Germline V gene lookup returns CDR1 SEHNR and CDR2 FQNEAQ (reference sequence). The CDR3 region has the DNA TGTGCCAGCAGCTTATTTCCGGACTCTGGAAACACCATATATTTT. Its translation: CASSLFPDSGNTIYF.

Concerning this clone itself: Other DNA sequences from this sample encode an identical CDR3 as well. The chain employs TRBV9 and TRBJ1-6; 8 bases align to TRBD1. The CDR3 runs to 16 residues. The J segment lost 9 bases and the V segment lost 3 bases, leaving 11 bases of the junction unmatched. Germline loops: CDR1 SGDLS, CDR2 YYNGEE. In DNA form, the CDR3 reads TGTGCCAGCAGCGGGGGGGGTGGGACAGGTGGTTCACCCCTCCACTTT. Translating it yields CASSGGGGTGGSPLHF.

V is TRBV7-8 and J is TRBJ2-3, with 12 bases matching TRBD2. Germline loops: CDR1 SGHVS, CDR2 FQNEAQ. CDR3 length: 16 amino acids. J gave up 5 bases and V 5 bases, and 8 bases lay outside the gene matches. The DNA of the CDR3 is TGTGCCAGCAGCGACCTAGCGGGAGGGCAAGGAGATACGCAGTATTTT. Residues: CASSDLAGGQGDTQYF.

The V gene is TRBV27, the J gene TRBJ1-5; maybe TRBD1 (6 bases). Trimming shortened V by 10 bases and J by 1 base, and 11 bases separated the two germline ends. The CDR3 is 13 amino acids. The germline gives CDR1 MNHEY, CDR2 SMNVEV (reference sequence). Here the CDR3 reads CATGQISNQPQHF. The CDR3 DNA is TGTGCCACCGGACAGATCAGCAATCAGCCCCAGCATTTT.

The V gene is TRBV5-6, the J gene TRBJ2-7; D gene ambiguous. The CDR3 sequence is 11 residues long. Germline CDR1 reads SGHDT; CDR2 reads YYEEEE. Trimming took 2 bases from V and 6 from J, leaving 6 bases between them. CDR3 amino acids: CASSFGGEQYF. The DNA of the CDR3 is TGTGCCAGCAGCTTTGGCGGCGAGCAGTACTTC. The whole variable domain, remainder taken from reference TRBV5-6 and TRBJ2-7, is DAGVTQSPTHLIKTRGQQVTLRCSPKSGHDTVSWYQQALGQGPQFIFQYYEEEERQRGNFPDRFSGHQFPNYSSELNVNALLLGDSALYLCASSFGGEQYFGPGTRLTVT.

The chain links TRBV6-1 to TRBJ1-2, with D maybe TRBD1 (6 bases). The germline V gene encodes CDR1 MNHNS and CDR2 SASEGT. V gave up 8 bases and J gave up 3 bases, with 16 bases separating them. CDR3 size: 14 residues. CDR3 DNA sequence: TGTGCCAGCTCCCTAGCAGGGGAATACTATGGCTACACCTTC. Its translation is CASSLAGEYYGYTF.

The chain recombines TRBV6-5 with TRBJ1-1; 8 positions agree with TRBD1. The V and J ends lost 2 bases and 4 bases, in that order; junction bases with no gene match: 9. The CDR3 spans 16 residues. Germline-derived CDR1 and CDR2 are MNHEY and SVGAGI. CDR3 residues: CASSYPAEQGGTEAFF. DNA of the CDR3: TGTGCCAGCAGTTACCCTGCGGAACAGGGGGGCACTGAAGCTTTCTTT.

This clone was recorded once. The chain recombines TRBV4-1 with TRBJ1-5, with TRBD1 matching 10 bases. CDR3 size: 17 residues. From germline, CDR1 is MGHRA and CDR2 YSYEKL. V lost 0 bases and J lost 4; bases outside the gene matches: 6. In nucleotides, the CDR3 is TGCGCCAGCAGCCAAGAATTATGGGGACAGGGGAATCAGCCCCAGCATTTT. This encodes CASSQELWGQGNQPQHF.

The rearrangement joins TRBV15 to TRBJ1-4; no clear D. The ends were cut back, 1 base at V and 3 bases at J, with 6 bases in the middle. Germline V gene lookup returns CDR1 LNHNV and CDR2 YYDKDF (reference sequence). CDR3 size: 14 residues. In DNA form, the CDR3 reads TGTGCCACCAGCAGAGTTTACGCTAATGAAAAACTGTTTTTT. It is translated as CATSRVYANEKLFF.

The rearrangement links TRBV11-3 to TRBJ2-2; 8 bases match TRBD1. The CDR3 has 16 residues. Germline values: CDR1 SGHNT, CDR2 YENEEA. J gave up 1 base and V 1 base, and 2 bases lay outside the gene matches. The CDR3 sequence is CASSLAGTGNTGELFF. CDR3 in DNA: TGTGCCAGCAGCTTAGCGGGGACAGGGAACACCGGGGAGCTGTTTTTT.

The J gene is TRBJ2-1, the V gene TRBV9; 11 bases match TRBD2. The CDR3 is 15 amino acids. Germline assignment: CDR1 SGDLS and CDR2 YYNGEE. J was trimmed by 7 bases and V by 2 bases; bases with no gene match: 5. For the CDR3, the DNA is TGTGCCAGCAGCGTTAGCGGGGGGGATTGGAATGAGCAGTTCTTC. This encodes CASSVSGGDWNEQFF.

This chain uses TRBV4-1 with TRBJ2-3; D uncertain. The CDR3 contains 14 residues. Looked up from germline, CDR1 is MGHRA and CDR2 is YSYEKL. The germline V and J ends were trimmed by 2 bases and 2 bases, with 8 bases remaining between them. The DNA of the CDR3 is TGCGCCAGCAGCCAAAGACTTTACACAGATACGCAGTATTTT. This translates into CASSQRLYTDTQYF.

The chain combines TRBV25-1 with TRBJ2-1, with D possibly being TRBD2 (6 bases). This CDR3 has 13 residues. Between the trimmed V and J ends, which lost 9 bases and 4 bases, there was a span of 13 bases. Looked up from germline, CDR1 is MGHDK and CDR2 is SYGVNS. The DNA for the CDR3 is TGTGCCAGTGGCACTGGGGGGTACAATGAGCAGTTCTTC. This translates into CASGTGGYNEQFF.